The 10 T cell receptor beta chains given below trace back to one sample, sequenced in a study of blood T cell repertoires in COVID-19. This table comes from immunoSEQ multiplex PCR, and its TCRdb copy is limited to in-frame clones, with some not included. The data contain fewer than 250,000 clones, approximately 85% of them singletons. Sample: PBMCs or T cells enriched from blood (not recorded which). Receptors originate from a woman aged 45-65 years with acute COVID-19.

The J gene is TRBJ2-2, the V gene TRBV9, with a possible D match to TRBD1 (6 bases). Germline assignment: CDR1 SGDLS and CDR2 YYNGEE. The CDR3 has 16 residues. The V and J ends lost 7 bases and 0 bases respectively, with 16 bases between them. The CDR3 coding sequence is TGTGCCAGCGGCGGCCCAGGGGAAACGAACACCGGGGAGCTGTTTTTT. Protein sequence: CASGGPGETNTGELFF.

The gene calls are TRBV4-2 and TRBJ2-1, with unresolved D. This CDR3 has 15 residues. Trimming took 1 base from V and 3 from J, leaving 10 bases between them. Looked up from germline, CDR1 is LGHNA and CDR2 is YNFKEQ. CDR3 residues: CASSQVGQNYNEQFF. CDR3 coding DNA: TGTGCCAGCAGCCAAGTTGGGCAGAACTACAATGAGCAGTTCTTC.

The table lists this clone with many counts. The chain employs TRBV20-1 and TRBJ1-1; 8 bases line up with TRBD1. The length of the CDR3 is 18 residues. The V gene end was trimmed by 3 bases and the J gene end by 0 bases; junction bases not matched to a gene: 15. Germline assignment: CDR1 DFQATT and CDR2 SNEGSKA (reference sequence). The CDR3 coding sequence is TGCAGTGCTAGTGCGGACAGGGACCCCAACTACATGAACACTGAAGCTTTCTTT. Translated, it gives CSASADRDPNYMNTEAFF.

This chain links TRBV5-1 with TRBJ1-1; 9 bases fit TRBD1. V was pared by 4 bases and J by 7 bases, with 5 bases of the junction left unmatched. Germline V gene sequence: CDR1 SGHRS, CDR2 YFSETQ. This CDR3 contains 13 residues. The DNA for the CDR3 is TGCGCCAGCAGCAGGGACAGGGTTGGTGAAGCTTTCTTT. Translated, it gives CASSRDRVGEAFF.

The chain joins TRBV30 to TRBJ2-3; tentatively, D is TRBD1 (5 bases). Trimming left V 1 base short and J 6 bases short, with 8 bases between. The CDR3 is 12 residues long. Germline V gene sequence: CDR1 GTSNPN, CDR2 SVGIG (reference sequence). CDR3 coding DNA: TGTGCCTGGAGTGACAGGTCGGATACGCAGTATTTT. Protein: CAWSDRSDTQYF.

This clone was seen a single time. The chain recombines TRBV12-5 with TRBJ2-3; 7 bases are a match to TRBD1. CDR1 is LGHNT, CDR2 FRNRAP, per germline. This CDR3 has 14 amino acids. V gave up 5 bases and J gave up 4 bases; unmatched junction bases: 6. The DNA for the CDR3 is TGTGCTAGTGGTACAGGGGTTTGGGCAGATACGCAGTATTTT. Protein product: CASGTGVWADTQYF. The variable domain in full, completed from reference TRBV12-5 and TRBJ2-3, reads DARVTQTPRHKVTEMGQEVTMRCQPILGHNTVFWYRQTMMQGLELLAYFRNRAPLDDSGMPKDRFSAEMPDATLATLKIQPSEPRDSAVYFCASGTGVWADTQYFGPGTRLTVL.

The CDR3 here is CASSLWSGGKYNEQFF. The CDR3 DNA reads TGTGCCAGCAGTTTATGGAGCGGGGGGAAATACAATGAGCAGTTCTTC. V usage is TRBV27 and J usage is TRBJ2-1, with TRBD2 matching 9 bases. Germline V gene sequence: CDR1 MNHEY, CDR2 SMNVEV (reference sequence). The CDR3 runs 16 residues. Losses at the gene ends were 1 base for V and 4 bases for J; bases not matched to a gene: 5.

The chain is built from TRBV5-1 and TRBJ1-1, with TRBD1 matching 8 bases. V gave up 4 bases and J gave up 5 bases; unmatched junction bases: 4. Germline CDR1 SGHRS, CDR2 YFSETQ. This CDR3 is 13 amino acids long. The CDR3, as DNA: TGCGCCAGCAGCCAGGACAGGGTAACTGAAGCTTTCTTT. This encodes CASSQDRVTEAFF.

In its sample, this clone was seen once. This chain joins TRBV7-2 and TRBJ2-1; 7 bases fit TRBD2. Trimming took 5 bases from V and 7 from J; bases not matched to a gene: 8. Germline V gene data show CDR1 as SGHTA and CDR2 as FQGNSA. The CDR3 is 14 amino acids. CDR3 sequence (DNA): TGTGCCAGCAGCCCCTCAAGCGGGAATAATGAGCAGTTCTTC. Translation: CASSPSSGNNEQFF. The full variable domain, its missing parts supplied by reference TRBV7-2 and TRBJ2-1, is GAGVSQSPSNKVTEKGKDVELRCDPISGHTALYWYRQSLGQGLEFLIYFQGNSAPDKSGLPSDRFSAERTGGSVSTLTIQRTQQEDSAVYLCASSPSSGNNEQFFGPGTRLTVL.

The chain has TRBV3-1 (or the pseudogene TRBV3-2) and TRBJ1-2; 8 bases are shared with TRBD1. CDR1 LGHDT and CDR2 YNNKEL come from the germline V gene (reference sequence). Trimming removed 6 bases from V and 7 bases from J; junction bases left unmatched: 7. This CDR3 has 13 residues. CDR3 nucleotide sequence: TGTGCCAGCAGTACCCAGGGGGCACTTGGCTACACCTTC. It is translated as CASSTQGALGYTF.